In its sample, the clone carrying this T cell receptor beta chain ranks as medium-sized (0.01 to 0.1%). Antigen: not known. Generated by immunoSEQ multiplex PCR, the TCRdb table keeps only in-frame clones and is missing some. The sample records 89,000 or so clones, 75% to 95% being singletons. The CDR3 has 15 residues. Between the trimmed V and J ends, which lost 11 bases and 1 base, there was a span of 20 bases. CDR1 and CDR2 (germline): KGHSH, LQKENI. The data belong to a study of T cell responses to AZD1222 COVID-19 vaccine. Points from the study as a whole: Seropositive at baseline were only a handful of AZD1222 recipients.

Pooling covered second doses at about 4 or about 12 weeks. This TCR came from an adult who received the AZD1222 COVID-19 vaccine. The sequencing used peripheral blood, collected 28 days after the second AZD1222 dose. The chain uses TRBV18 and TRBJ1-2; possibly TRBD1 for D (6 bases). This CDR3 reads CAGRKGQGFNYGYTF. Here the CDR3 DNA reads TGTGCCGGCAGGAAGGGGCAGGGGTTTAACTATGGCTACACCTTC. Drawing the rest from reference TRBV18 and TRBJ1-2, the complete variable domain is NAGVMQNPRHLVRRRGQEARLRCSPMKGHSHVYWYRQLPEEGLKFMVYLQKENIIDESGMPKERFSAEFPKEGPSILRIQQVVRGDSAAYFCAGRKGQGFNYGYTFGSGTRLTVV.